This T cell receptor beta chain is drawn from a study of cytomegalovirus exposure and HLA in healthy donors. Germline assignment: CDR1 SQVTM and CDR2 ANQGSEA. The ends lost 6 bases at V and 5 bases at J; junction bases unmatched: 15. The CDR3 extends over 18 amino acids. Method: immunoSEQ multiplex PCR; TCRdb's copy keeps in-frame clones and lacks some. The profile covers approximately 150,000 clones, with 87% appearing a single time and 4.5% to 5.5% taken by the ten largest. The sample was PBMCs. The chain has TRBV29-1 and TRBJ2-1; 14 positions agree with TRBD2. The clonotype was recovered from a man aged 18 to 29 in good health and CMV-seropositive. CDR3 sequence: CSVRGTSGGRQTNNEQFF. DNA of the CDR3: TGCAGCGTCAGGGGGACTAGCGGGGGCAGACAAACAAACAATGAGCAGTTCTTC.